The 29 T cell receptor beta chains given below trace back to one sample, sequenced in a study of blood T cells in healthy people across ages. Then a second PCR, running about 7 to 11 cycles, was carried out with a sample-barcoded 5' primer and a J-beta primer mix. TCRdb redid the calling of the 5' RACE reads with MiXCR, one entry per CDR3 protein. The data hold 1 million or so distinct CDR3 sequences, with 40% to 50% observed a single time. The specimen was blood. These receptors all stem from a woman aged 60-70 years in good health.

This chain links TRBV2 with TRBJ2-1, with unresolved D. Between the trimmed V and J ends, which lost 0 bases and 0 bases, there was a span of 12 bases. CDR1 and CDR2 (germline): SNHLY, FYNNEI. The CDR3 runs to 17 residues. The CDR3 nucleotides are TGTGCCAGCAGTGAAGCGCTTCGCGAATCCTCCTACAATGAGCAGTTCTTC. Residues: CASSEALRESSYNEQFF.

The chain links TRBV4-1 to TRBJ2-3; the match to TRBD1 covers 9 bases. The V segment lost 4 bases and the J segment 2 bases; nucleotides outside the gene matches: 4. The CDR3 extends over 15 amino acids. CDR1 is MGHRA and CDR2 is YSYEKL in the germline V gene. The CDR3 DNA reads TGCGCCAGCAGCCCCGGACAGGGGATCACAGATACGCAGTATTTT. This codes for CASSPGQGITDTQYF.

This clonotype has ten or more counts. The J gene is TRBJ2-5, the V gene TRBV7-9; D possibly corresponds to TRBD2 (6 bases). The CDR3 is 12 residues long. Germline V gene data show CDR1 as SEHNR and CDR2 as FQNEAQ (reference sequence). The CDR3 loop is CASGGERETQYF. The CDR3 nucleotides are TGTGCAAGCGGAGGGGAACGAGAGACCCAGTACTTC.

This chain connects TRBV12-3 or TRBV12-4 to TRBJ2-7; 8 positions match TRBD1. V shed 6 bases and J 2 bases; nucleotides not matched to a gene: 9. This CDR3 is built from 15 residues. CDR3 nucleotide sequence: TGTGCCAGCAGCCCTGACAGGGGATGGGCCTACGAGCAGTACTTC. Protein: CASSPDRGWAYEQYF.

This clonotype was seen a handful of times. This sequence joins TRBV15 and TRBJ2-7; 9 bases are a match to TRBD2. The CDR3 has 15 residues. V was pared by 3 bases and J by 2 bases, with 5 bases of the junction left unmatched. Germline-derived CDR1 and CDR2 are LNHNV and YYDKDF (reference sequence). The CDR3 loop is CATSSPGTSPYEQYF. CDR3 nucleotide sequence: TGTGCCACCAGCAGCCCCGGGACTAGCCCCTACGAGCAGTACTTC.

The genes are TRBV2 and TRBJ2-4, with D perhaps assigned TRBD1 or TRBD2 (5 bases each). The DNA end lines up better with TRBJ2-7; the J call may be wrong. CDR1 and CDR2 (germline): SNHLY, FYNNEI. The CDR3 totals 17 residues. CDR3 sequence (DNA): TGTGCCAGCAGCATAAGCGCCCGGGACGTGGGATCCTACGAGCAGTACTTC. This translates into CASSISARDVGSYEQYF.

V and J are TRBV6-5 and TRBJ1-2; possibly TRBD1 for D (6 bases). The germline gives CDR1 MNHEY, CDR2 SVGAGI. Trimming took off 5 bases at V and 3 bases at J, with 16 bases between the two ends. The CDR3 loop spans 15 amino acids. In DNA, the CDR3 is TGTGCCAGCAGTCAAGGACAGCCCTGGGACTATGGCTACACCTTC. Amino acid sequence: CASSQGQPWDYGYTF.

This clonotype was observed many times. The chain carries TRBV28 and TRBJ2-7, with D hard to call. This CDR3 region has 14 residues. Trimming removed 3 bases from V and 4 bases from J, with 13 bases in between. Germline loops: CDR1 MDHEN, CDR2 SYDVKM. CDR3 nucleotides: TGTGCCAGCAGTTTCCCCGGGCAACGTTACGAGCAGTACTTC. It translates to CASSFPGQRYEQYF.

This chain uses TRBV9 with TRBJ2-3; the match to TRBD2 covers 8 bases. V shed 3 bases and J 2 bases; nucleotides not matched to a gene: 8. The CDR3 totals 16 residues. The germline gives CDR1 SGDLS, CDR2 YYNGEE. The CDR3 protein is CASSALPGLDTDTQYF. In nucleotides, the CDR3 is TGTGCCAGCAGCGCGTTACCGGGACTAGACACAGATACGCAGTATTTT. The variable domain in full, completed from reference TRBV9 and TRBJ2-3, reads DSGVTQTPKHLITATGQRVTLRCSPRSGDLSVYWYQQSLDQGLQFLIQYYNGEERAKGNILERFSAQQFPDLHSELNLSSLELGDSALYFCASSALPGLDTDTQYFGPGTRLTVL.

The chain has TRBV19 and TRBJ1-4, with D unclear. The CDR3 sequence is 12 residues long. CDR1 is LNHDA and CDR2 is SQIVND in the germline V gene (reference sequence). The V and J ends lost 2 bases and 8 bases respectively, with 6 bases between them. The CDR3 DNA reads TGTGCCAGTAGTATACATGAAGAAAAACTGTTTTTT. This translates into CASSIHEEKLFF.

This chain links TRBV9 with TRBJ2-7; either TRBD1 or TRBD2 may supply D (6 bases each). The germline CDR1 and CDR2 sequences are SGDLS and YYNGEE. Trimming removed 7 bases from V and 0 bases from J, with 14 bases in between. This CDR3 is 14 amino acids long. The CDR3 protein is CASARGGSSYEQYF. CDR3 coding DNA: TGTGCCAGCGCTAGAGGGGGGAGCTCCTACGAGCAGTACTTC.

The V and J genes are TRBV10-3 and TRBJ2-7, with 8 bases fitting TRBD1. Germline CDR1 is ENHRY and CDR2 is SYGVKD. The CDR3 extends over 12 amino acids. With V trimmed by 11 bases and J by 2 bases, 5 bases remained unmatched. CDR3: CASGDRPYEQYF. CDR3 sequence (DNA): TGTGCCTCAGGGGACAGGCCCTACGAGCAGTACTTC.

This chain joins TRBV7-7 and TRBJ2-7, with a weak D call TRBD2 (7 bases). The germline gives CDR1 SSHAT, CDR2 FNYEAQ (reference sequence). The CDR3 is 14 residues long. V lost 5 bases to trimming and J lost 6 bases, with 17 bases between them. CDR3 protein: CASSVKGGTTEQYF. CDR3 nucleotides: TGTGCCAGCAGCGTAAAGGGAGGGACAACCGAGCAGTACTTC.

This clonotype is a singleton in its sample. V gene TRBV6-5 combines with J gene TRBJ2-7; D possibly corresponds to TRBD2 (5 bases). V lost 7 bases and J 5 bases, leaving 15 bases between the germline ends. Per the germline V gene, CDR1 is MNHEY and CDR2 is SVGAGI. This CDR3 is built from 13 residues. The CDR3 is CASTGGYGHEQYF. The CDR3 bases are TGTGCCAGCACCGGCGGGTATGGGCACGAGCAGTACTTC.

Remarks on this clonotype: The junction shows a germline mismatch at one end, possibly a read error. V gene TRBV28 combines with J gene TRBJ1-2, with TRBD1 matching over 9 bases. The CDR3 is made up of 15 amino acids. CDR1 and CDR2 from the germline V gene are MDHEN and SYDVKM. The CDR3 nucleotides are TGTGCCAGCAGTCCAACAGGGGGCGCGGGCTGTGGCTACATCTTC. Translation: CASSPTGGAGCGYIF.

J is TRBJ2-1 and V is TRBV29-1, with D perhaps TRBD2 (5 bases). From germline, CDR1 is SQVTM and CDR2 ANQGSEA. The CDR3 contains 15 residues. V was clipped by 1 base and J by 5 bases, with 15 bases between them. The CDR3 sequence: CSVEVGQLGNNEQFF. CDR3 DNA sequence: TGCAGCGTTGAAGTAGGTCAGCTCGGGAACAATGAGCAGTTCTTC.

The V call is TRBV3-1, the J call TRBJ2-7, with 8 bases that match TRBD2. The V gene's germline CDR1 is LGHDT and CDR2 YNNKEL (reference sequence). The CDR3 extends over 18 amino acids. V was clipped by 0 bases and J by 3 bases; unmatched bases: 13. This CDR3 reads CASSQDPDGGENYYEQYF. The CDR3 DNA reads TGTGCCAGCAGCCAAGATCCGGACGGGGGGGAAAACTACTACGAGCAGTACTTC.

The V and J genes are TRBV5-1 and TRBJ2-6, with 8 bases identical to TRBD2. Germline CDR1 is SGHRS and CDR2 is YFSETQ. Unmatched junction bases numbered 17, after V lost 4 bases and J lost 2 bases. The CDR3 is 20 residues long. CDR3 residues: CASSHQPAGGRIAGANVLTF. The CDR3 DNA sequence: TGCGCCAGCAGCCACCAACCCGCGGGAGGACGGATCGCTGGGGCCAACGTCCTGACTTTC.

The chain has TRBV11-2 and TRBJ2-3; 9 bases agree with TRBD2. The length of the CDR3 is 16 residues. Germline V gives CDR1 SGHAT, CDR2 FQNNGV. The ends lost 4 bases at V and 4 bases at J; junction bases unmatched: 9. CDR3: CASSSLAGAVADTQYF. The CDR3 DNA sequence: TGTGCCAGCAGCTCCTTAGCGGGAGCGGTGGCAGATACGCAGTATTTT.

This clonotype was observed many times. The chain has TRBV7-2 and TRBJ2-5, with D possibly matching TRBD2 (6 bases). Germline V lookup: CDR1 SGHTA, CDR2 FQGNSA. Between the trimmed V and J ends, which lost 5 bases and 2 bases, there was a span of 12 bases. The CDR3 is 14 residues long. CDR3 residues: CASSPGLAQETQYF. The CDR3 DNA sequence: TGTGCCAGCAGCCCGGGACTGGCGCAAGAGACCCAGTACTTC.

This clonotype was detected a few times. This chain joins TRBV20-1 and TRBJ2-5; a possible D gene is TRBD2 (6 bases). Per germline, CDR1 DFQATT and CDR2 SNEGSKA (reference sequence). The CDR3 is made up of 15 amino acids. The V end lost 3 bases, the J end lost 1 base, and 15 bases lay between the germline ends. The DNA of the CDR3 is TGCAGTGCTAGCAAGGTAGCGGAGAGCCAAGAGACCCAGTACTTC. Translation gives CSASKVAESQETQYF.

This clonotype was counted only a few times. The CDR3 loop reads CASSQTTGATYEQYF. CDR3 nucleotides: TGCGCCAGCAGCCAAACGACAGGGGCGACCTACGAGCAGTACTTC. V is TRBV4-1 and J is TRBJ2-7, with TRBD1 identical over 8 bases. CDR1 MGHRA and CDR2 YSYEKL come from the germline V gene. The CDR3 runs 15 residues. The V gene end was trimmed by 2 bases and the J gene end by 2 bases; junction bases not matched to a gene: 5.

This sequence joins TRBV5-1 and TRBJ1-5; D might be TRBD1 (5 bases). Germline V gene lookup returns CDR1 SGHRS and CDR2 YFSETQ. The CDR3 is 15 amino acids. Deletions cut 0 bases from V and 5 bases from J, with 12 bases between. The CDR3 bases are TGCGCCAGCAGCTTGGCCGGGACGGAGGATCAGCCCCAGCATTTT. Its protein is CASSLAGTEDQPQHF.

The chain combines TRBV21-1 with TRBJ2-7; TRBD1, the D gene given by the table, was not confirmed from the DNA. TRBV21-1 is recorded as a pseudogene. This CDR3 spans 14 amino acids. The CDR3, as DNA: TGTGCCAGCAGCACCGACAGGGGGTTACACGAGCAGTACTTC. Translated, it gives CASSTDRGLHEQYF.

The chain is built from TRBV7-8 and TRBJ2-4, with a possible D match to TRBD1 (6 bases). The CDR3 is made up of 13 amino acids. Between the trimmed V and J ends, which lost 3 bases and 7 bases, there was a span of 10 bases. Germline-derived CDR1 and CDR2 are SGHVS and FQNEAQ. CDR3 DNA: TGTGCCAGCAGCTTGAGGACAGCCAACATTCAGTACTTC. It codes for CASSLRTANIQYF.

The chain joins TRBV6-5 to TRBJ2-3; 8 positions agree with TRBD1. CDR1 is MNHEY and CDR2 is SVGAGI in the germline V gene. There are 14 residues in the CDR3. The V segment lost 5 bases and the J segment 14 bases; nucleotides outside the gene matches: 15. The CDR3 coding sequence is TGTGCCAGCAGTGACCCGGGACAGGCCCCTATTCTGTATTTT. Protein product: CASSDPGQAPILYF.

The chain joins TRBV20-1 to TRBJ2-3, with D possibly matching TRBD2 (5 bases). The CDR3 is 14 amino acids. With 3 bases removed from V and 4 bases from J, the gap between germline ends came to 14 bases. Germline V CDR1 and CDR2: DFQATT, SNEGSKA (reference sequence). CDR3 nucleotide sequence: TGCAGTGCTAGTAGTGCGGGCGCCGCAGATACGCAGTATTTT. Translating gives CSASSAGAADTQYF.

The rearrangement uses TRBV6-1 and TRBJ2-3; perhaps TRBD2 as D (6 bases). Trimming took 4 bases from V and 2 from J, leaving 25 bases between them. The CDR3 has 19 amino acids. Germline CDR1 and CDR2: MNHNS and SASEGT. CDR3 residues: CASSGLVETTDWPTDTQYF. In nucleotides, the CDR3 is TGTGCCAGCAGTGGACTAGTGGAGACCACAGACTGGCCCACAGATACGCAGTATTTT.

The V call is TRBV20-1, the J call TRBJ2-1; the D gene is possibly TRBD1 (6 bases). The J call could be wrong; TRBJ2-7 is a better fit for the DNA end. This CDR3 contains 13 residues. Germline V gene lookup returns CDR1 DFQATT and CDR2 SNEGSKA (reference sequence). The CDR3 sequence is CSARGEQGTEQYF. CDR3 nucleotides: TGCAGTGCTAGAGGCGAACAGGGAACTGAGCAGTACTTC.